The 3 T cell receptor beta chains given below trace back to one sample, sequenced in a study of T cell clonotyping in hematopoietic cell transplantation. Only in-frame clones appear in the TCRdb table, and some are missing; sequencing was by immunoSEQ multiplex PCR. The sample lists around 45,000 clones; roughly 80% were seen once. Time point of the sample: recipient sample about 28 days before transplant, after cytoreduction. The starting material was peripheral blood mononuclear cells, obtained before stem cell transplant. The receptor source for this set is a man aged 60 to 75 with myelodysplastic syndrome. Some clones in this sample may be carry-over from other donors' samples.

V gene TRBV10-3 combines with J gene TRBJ2-3, with 9 bases lining up with TRBD1. After removal of 2 bases from V and 2 bases from J, the junction contained 2 bases not matched to a gene. This CDR3 comprises 15 residues. CDR1 and CDR2 from the germline V gene are ENHRY and SYGVKD. In nucleotides, the CDR3 is TGTGCCATCAGTGAGGGGGACAGGGTCACAGATACGCAGTATTTT. It codes for CAISEGDRVTDTQYF.

CDR3 loop: CASSPGETQYF. The CDR3 DNA reads as TGTGCCAGCTCACCAGGGGAGACCCAGTACTTC. The chain has TRBV18 and TRBJ2-5; D unclear. Germline V gene data show CDR1 as KGHSH and CDR2 as LQKENI. The CDR3 is made up of 11 amino acids. Trimming pared 2 bases from V and 5 bases from J, leaving 3 bases between.

This clone was observed a few times. Here the CDR3 DNA reads TGTGCCAGCAACGCACGGGGGTTTCGCTTCAATGAGCAGTTCTTC. It is translated as CASNARGFRFNEQFF. V and J are TRBV7-9 and TRBJ2-1; D might be TRBD2 (6 bases). CDR3 length: 15 residues. Germline loops: CDR1 SEHNR, CDR2 FQNEAQ (reference sequence). Trimming took off 7 bases at V and 6 bases at J, with 19 bases between the two ends.